Listed below are T cell receptor beta chains from one sample, sequenced in a study of beta chain features in type 1 diabetes. Profiling relied on immunoSEQ multiplex PCR, and the TCRdb table lists in-frame clones only, not all of them. The table lists around 290,000 clones, 7% to 9% of them singletons, with roughly 0.94% in the top ten. Sequences were obtained from central memory CD4+ T cells from blood. The source is a young woman in good health. Both conserved end residues are part of each CDR3. Fields, in order: CDR3 protein, V gene.

CDR3: CASSRSLDSYNEQFF
V: TRBV5-1

CDR3: CSVPMGEKAFF
V: TRBV29-1

CDR3: CASNSGTVIRTQYF
V: TRBV5-1

CDR3: CASSLASGGPYEQFF
V: TRBV7-2

CDR3: CASSQKQDRSYNEQFF
V: TRBV9

CDR3: CASSERFPNSPLHF
V: TRBV9

CDR3: CASSLLGTQYF
V: TRBV7-2

CDR3: CAAQVSRQNTEAFF
V: TRBV30

CDR3: CASSQGQVSGANVLTF
V: TRBV5-4

CDR3: CASSSGQGIYSPLHF
V: TRBV7-3

CDR3: CASRKGLSEEKLFF
V: TRBV19

CDR3: CASHGGTGANTGELFF
V: TRBV7-2

CDR3: CASSPRDRGYGYTF
V: TRBV7-3

CDR3: CASSEHGQHYGYTF
V: TRBV2

CDR3: CSVGGAGQDNEQFF
V: TRBV29-1

CDR3: CASSQGGSDTQYF
V: TRBV4-3

CDR3: CASSQETQYF
V: TRBV2

CDR3: CASSLPGTSGEETQYF
V: TRBV5-6

CDR3: CASSLAALREKLFF
V: TRBV7-9

CDR3: CASSLGVVPQETQYF
V: TRBV7-2

CDR3: CASSLFMGQSYNEKLFF
V: TRBV5-6

CDR3: CASSYGSTTDTQYF
V: TRBV6-6

CDR3: CASSPGLAAWNEQFF
V: TRBV18

CDR3: CASSQVGSNQPQHF
V: TRBV4-1

CDR3: CAWSVLDRDAGELFF
V: TRBV30

CDR3: CASSLEADKNTGELFF
V: TRBV5-4

CDR3: CASSLSRVANSPLHF
V: TRBV27

CDR3: CASSIQGGLNNQPQHF
V: TRBV19

CDR3: CASSPPFKGQVGSSYNEQFF
V: TRBV18

CDR3: CASSLGSGIQYEQYF
V: TRBV7-9

CDR3: CASSYVLAGGLNEQFF
V: TRBV7-9

CDR3: CASSPDLTAYVAFF
V: TRBV27

CDR3: CASGGGAGETQYF
V: TRBV7-8

CDR3: CASSWSRQAQSRHEKLFF
V: TRBV4-2

CDR3: CASSVRGASSYNEQFF
V: TRBV7-2

CDR3: CASSFWTGGEETQYF
V: TRBV7-9

CDR3: CASSSRTGNYEQYF
V: TRBV28

CDR3: CSVRDRAEAFF
V: TRBV29-1

CDR3: CASSHLRGKGGSQETQYF
V: TRBV27

CDR3: CASNPTGVGAFF
V: TRBV19

CDR3: CASSAGQETQYF
V: TRBV2

CDR3: CASSHFTGTSGGGRTDTQYF
V: TRBV4-3

CDR3: CASSSLRLDMNTEAFF
V: TRBV5-6

CDR3: CASSVDVTANIQYF
V: TRBV9

CDR3: CASSPPRPRDEQFF
V: TRBV18

CDR3: CASGSPLAGTYEQYF
V: TRBV27

CDR3: CALGGGEQYF
V: TRBV30

CDR3: CASSSRRSQDQEQFF
V: TRBV18

CDR3: CASSFGTADTQYF
V: TRBV7-9

CDR3: CAISAPAAPDTQYF
V: TRBV10-3

CDR3: CASSPTSGDNEQFF
V: TRBV5-4

CDR3: CASSTQRGVYEQYF
V: TRBV19

CDR3: CASSYEGGREQFF
V: TRBV4-2

CDR3: CARGQGRGNQPQHF
V: TRBV25-1